What follows are 10 T cell receptor beta chains derived from one specimen sequenced in a study of shared clonotypes between healthy human individuals. The protocol was immunoSEQ multiplex PCR, while the TCRdb copy is restricted to in-frame clones and leaves out a portion. The sample has 550,000 to 800,000 clones, roughly 91% seen once. Sequencing was done on a sample of memory CD8+ T cells from PBMCs. Regarding subset: CD45RO+ cells pooled with CCR7-negative TemRA cells. The receptors derive from a man aged 18 to 30 in good health. Some clones in this sample may be carry-over from other donors' samples.

This chain uses TRBV9 with TRBJ2-1, with D possibly being TRBD2 (6 bases). The CDR3 totals 16 residues. CDR1 SGDLS and CDR2 YYNGEE come from the germline V gene. V lost 0 bases and J 0 bases, leaving 10 bases between the germline ends. The DNA for the CDR3 is TGTGCCAGCAGCGTAGCGCTAGCGACCTCCTACAATGAGCAGTTCTTC. Its translation is CASSVALATSYNEQFF.

A word on this clone: At one end the junction does not follow the germline gene, possibly because of a read error. The chain recombines TRBV7-2 with TRBJ1-5; a possible D gene is TRBD1 (6 bases). The CDR3 has 15 residues. Germline CDR1 reads SGHTA; CDR2 reads FQGNSA. This CDR3 reads CASSLATGWGQPQHF. In DNA form, the CDR3 reads TGTGCCAGCAGCCTAGCAACAGGGTGGGGTCAGCCCCAGCATTTT.

The chain has TRBV28 and TRBJ1-2; D not resolved. The germline CDR1 and CDR2 sequences are MDHEN and SYDVKM. Trimming left V 1 base short and J 2 bases short, with 8 bases between. This CDR3 comprises 14 residues. The CDR3 DNA follows: TGTGCCAGCAGTTTATATACCGGAAACTATGGCTACACCTTC. It is translated as CASSLYTGNYGYTF.

The chain has TRBV28 and TRBJ2-7, with D possibly TRBD1 on 5 matching bases. Trimming pared 1 base from V and 4 bases from J, leaving 11 bases between. Germline CDR1 reads MDHEN; CDR2 reads SYDVKM. This CDR3 is 14 amino acids long. In nucleotides, the CDR3 is TGTGCCAGCAGTTTATTCGGCAGGGAATACGAGCAGTACTTC. Amino acids: CASSLFGREYEQYF.

The rearrangement uses TRBV15 and TRBJ2-7; the D call may be TRBD1 or TRBD2 (6 bases each). The CDR3 is 15 amino acids. Germline V gives CDR1 LNHNV, CDR2 YYDKDF (reference sequence). The germline V and J ends were trimmed by 9 bases and 6 bases, with 24 bases remaining between them. CDR3 in DNA: TGTGCCACGTCGGCGCGGGGACAACGCCGGGGCGAGCAGTACTTC. Amino acid sequence: CATSARGQRRGEQYF.

With respect to this clone: The same CDR3 arises from other DNA sequences in this sample as well. The J gene is TRBJ2-1, the V gene TRBV9; no reliable D call. The ends were cut back, 3 bases at V and 4 bases at J, with 5 bases in the middle. This CDR3 comprises 12 residues. Germline-derived CDR1 and CDR2 are SGDLS and YYNGEE. The CDR3 nucleotides read TGTGCCAGCAGCGCCAGTTACAATGAGCAGTTCTTC. Protein sequence: CASSASYNEQFF.

V and J are TRBV18 and TRBJ2-5; 10 positions agree with TRBD2. CDR3 length: 16 amino acids. CDR1 is KGHSH, CDR2 LQKENI, per germline. The V and J ends lost 3 bases and 5 bases, in that order; junction bases with no gene match: 9. CDR3 nucleotide sequence: TGTGCCAGCTCACCCAGAGCGGGAGGGCCGGGGGAGACCCAGTACTTC. Residues: CASSPRAGGPGETQYF.

As regards this clone: Other DNA sequences from this sample encode an identical CDR3 as well. Written as DNA, the CDR3 is TGCGCCAGCAGCTTGCCGACTGGTAACAATGAGCAGTTCTTC. It codes for CASSLPTGNNEQFF. The gene calls are TRBV5-1 and TRBJ2-1; D is ambiguous. Germline V gene lookup returns CDR1 SGHRS and CDR2 YFSETQ. V lost 1 base, J lost 5 bases, and 10 bases lay in between. The length of the CDR3 is 14 residues.

The table lists this clone with many counts. V is TRBV6-5 and J is TRBJ2-7; possibly TRBD2 for D (6 bases). Germline assignment: CDR1 MNHEY and CDR2 SVGAGI. There are 15 residues in the CDR3. V lost 2 bases, J lost 6 bases, and 17 bases lay in between. DNA of the CDR3: TGTGCCAGCAGTTACCAGGTGGGCGGGACGAGCGAGCAGTACTTC. Translation gives CASSYQVGGTSEQYF.

This clone was counted once. The chain joins TRBV11-2 to TRBJ2-7; the D is unclear. CDR3 length: 15 residues. Deletions cut 0 bases from V and 3 bases from J, with 12 bases between. CDR1 is SGHAT and CDR2 is FQNNGV in the germline V gene. The CDR3 coding sequence is TGTGCCAGCAGCTTAGAACTTAGACTCCTCTACGAGCAGTACTTC. Translation: CASSLELRLLYEQYF.